This passage covers 27 T cell receptor beta chains from one sample sequenced in a study of blood T cell repertoires in COVID-19 (dated by TCRdb to the early 2020s). Receptor amplification or capture employed the immunoSEQ multiplex PCR assay. TCRdb carries this immuneACCESS record with in-frame sequences only. Its versions omit some clonotypes, under half of them owing to an unresolved V gene in the studies checked, with the rest unexplained. In all, the sample holds 85,000 to 100,000 clones, and 85% of those were seen once. Together, the top ten hold approximately 3.9% of the sample. Input material: peripheral blood. These receptors all come from a man aged 55-75 years with acute or convalescent COVID-19.

The V gene is TRBV7-9, the J gene TRBJ2-5; 8 nucleotides line up with TRBD1. The ends lost 1 base at V and 3 bases at J; junction bases unmatched: 4. This CDR3 is built from 15 residues. In germline, CDR1 is SEHNR, CDR2 FQNEAQ (reference sequence). CDR3 nucleotide sequence: TGTGCCAGCAGCTTAGGGTCAGGGGGCGAAGAGACCCAGTACTTC. Its protein product is CASSLGSGGEETQYF.

This clone was seen a handful of times. The genes are TRBV4-2 and TRBJ2-3, with unresolved D. With 2 bases removed from V and 3 bases from J, the gap between germline ends came to 12 bases. From germline, CDR1 is LGHNA and CDR2 YNFKEQ. There are 15 residues in the CDR3. CDR3 in DNA: TGTGCCAGCAGCCAATTGAGTGAGCTGACAGATACGCAGTATTTT. This sequence encodes CASSQLSELTDTQYF.

The rearrangement links TRBV5-1 to TRBJ1-5; the D is unclear. Trimming cost V 3 bases and J 3 bases, with 19 bases left between them. There are 17 residues in the CDR3. Germline V gives CDR1 SGHRS, CDR2 YFSETQ. In DNA form, the CDR3 reads TGCGCCAGCAGCTCCGACCAATGGCCGGGGATCAATCAGCCCCAGCATTTT. This sequence encodes CASSSDQWPGINQPQHF. Complete variable domain (other parts from reference TRBV5-1 and TRBJ1-5): KAGVTQTPRYLIKTRGQQVTLSCSPISGHRSVSWYQQTPGQGLQFLFEYFSETQRNKGNFPGRFSGRQFSNSRSEMNVSTLELGDSALYLCASSSDQWPGINQPQHFGDGTRLSIL.

The chain's CDR3 is CASNRGRNEQFF. DNA for the CDR3: TGTGCCAGCAACAGGGGTCGCAATGAGCAGTTCTTC. This chain joins TRBV12-3 or TRBV12-4 and TRBJ2-1, with 7 bases matching TRBD1. This CDR3 contains 12 residues. V lost 7 bases, J lost 6 bases, and 3 bases stayed unmatched.

The rearrangement joins TRBV7-2 to TRBJ2-5; TRBD2 might be the D (6 bases). Germline V lookup: CDR1 SGHTA, CDR2 FQGNSA. Trimming shortened V by 5 bases and J by 5 bases, and 15 bases separated the two germline ends. The CDR3 has 14 amino acids. CDR3 sequence (DNA): TGTGCCAGCAGCCCGAACCTCCGGGGGGAGACCCAGTACTTC. It encodes CASSPNLRGETQYF. The full variable domain, in which reference TRBV7-2 and TRBJ2-5 provide the parts outside the CDR3, is GAGVSQSPSNKVTEKGKDVELRCDPISGHTALYWYRQSLGQGLEFLIYFQGNSAPDKSGLPSDRFSAERTGGSVSTLTIQRTQQEDSAVYLCASSPNLRGETQYFGPGTRLLVL.

V gene TRBV6-1 combines with J gene TRBJ1-5; D is uncertain. CDR1 is MNHNS, CDR2 SASEGT, per germline. V lost 2 bases, J lost 4 bases, and 12 bases lay in between. The CDR3 is made up of 15 amino acids. The CDR3 sequence: CASSEQPGSNQPQHF. The CDR3 nucleotides read TGTGCCAGCAGTGAACAACCGGGGAGTAATCAGCCCCAGCATTTT.

This clone has more than one count but fewer than ten. The gene calls are TRBV11-2 and TRBJ2-7; maybe TRBD1 (5 bases). Per the germline V gene, CDR1 is SGHAT and CDR2 is FQNNGV. CDR3 length: 13 amino acids. The V end lost 1 base, the J end lost 5 bases, and 9 bases lay between the germline ends. CDR3 protein: CASSLVGQNEQYF. The CDR3, as DNA: TGTGCCAGCAGCTTAGTCGGACAAAACGAGCAGTACTTC.

The rearrangement links TRBV7-9 to TRBJ2-7, with D possibly being TRBD2 (7 bases). V was pared by 1 base and J by 8 bases, with 15 bases between. This CDR3 spans 14 amino acids. CDR1 and CDR2 (germline): SEHNR, FQNEAQ (reference sequence). The CDR3 DNA is TGTGCCAGCAGCTTAGAGGGGGGGAGCGCTCAGCAGTACTTC. Encoded protein: CASSLEGGSAQQYF.

This chain links TRBV30 with TRBJ2-5; 8 bases line up with TRBD1. The junction had 3 bases not matched to a gene; V was cut back by 2 bases and J by 1 base. Germline CDR1 GTSNPN, CDR2 SVGIG (reference sequence). CDR3 length equals 14 residues. The DNA of the CDR3 is TGTGCCTGGAGTACGGGACAGGCCCAAGAGACCCAGTACTTC. As protein: CAWSTGQAQETQYF.

V gene TRBV18 combines with J gene TRBJ1-3; TRBD1 agrees at 7 bases. The CDR3 has 16 amino acids. Germline CDR1 is KGHSH and CDR2 is LQKENI. Trimming removed 4 bases from V and 0 bases from J; junction bases left unmatched: 6. For the CDR3, the DNA is TGTGCCAGCTCACTCAGGACAGGCTCCTCTGGAAACACCATATATTTT. Encoded protein: CASSLRTGSSGNTIYF.

The chain has TRBV7-6 and TRBJ2-7; 16 nucleotides align to TRBD2. The CDR3 consists of 19 residues. V shed 4 bases, J shed 3 bases, and the junction held 12 bases outside the gene matches. Germline CDR1 is SGHVS and CDR2 is FNYEAQ. Here the CDR3 DNA reads TGTGCCAGCAGCTCACGACTGGGACTAGCGGGAGGGCCGATCTACGAGCAGTACTTC. Residues: CASSSRLGLAGGPIYEQYF.

The V gene is TRBV15, the J gene TRBJ1-6; D gene ambiguous. The length of the CDR3 is 16 residues. Trimming shortened V by 1 base and J by 0 bases, and 7 bases separated the two germline ends. Germline CDR1 is LNHNV and CDR2 is YYDKDF (reference sequence). The CDR3 DNA is TGTGCCACCAGCAGAGGAGAGAGCTCCTATAATTCACCCCTCCACTTT. It encodes CATSRGESSYNSPLHF.

V is TRBV30 and J is TRBJ1-1; D is perhaps TRBD1 (5 bases). Trimming pared 0 bases from V and 7 bases from J, leaving 18 bases between. From germline, CDR1 is GTSNPN and CDR2 SVGIG (reference sequence). The CDR3 length is 15 residues. The CDR3 nucleotides are TGTGCCTGGAGTGTAAAGGGGCGCGGAGCTATTGAAGCTTTCTTT. It specifies CAWSVKGRGAIEAFF.

The V and J genes are TRBV18 and TRBJ1-2, with D maybe TRBD1 (5 bases). Germline V lookup: CDR1 KGHSH, CDR2 LQKENI. V was pared by 3 bases and J by 4 bases, with 9 bases between. The CDR3 is 13 residues long. The CDR3 sequence: CASSPTVIYGYTF. The CDR3 DNA reads TGTGCCAGCTCACCGACAGTTATCTATGGCTACACCTTC.

The gene calls are TRBV7-6 and TRBJ1-1; D unresolved. Trimming left V 5 bases short and J 0 bases short, with 13 bases between. This CDR3 region has 15 residues. In germline, CDR1 is SGHVS, CDR2 FNYEAQ. The CDR3 sequence is CASSPFMGLNTEAFF. DNA for the CDR3: TGTGCCAGCAGCCCGTTTATGGGCCTGAACACTGAAGCTTTCTTT.

The J gene is TRBJ1-6, the V gene TRBV20-1; D unresolved. CDR3 length equals 16 residues. In germline, CDR1 is DFQATT, CDR2 SNEGSKA (reference sequence). Trimming removed 3 bases from V and 9 bases from J, with 21 bases in between. The CDR3 protein is CSASKVQSVRGSPLHF. CDR3 DNA sequence: TGCAGTGCTAGTAAGGTTCAGTCAGTCCGAGGTTCACCCCTCCACTTT.

The chain links TRBV11-3 to TRBJ2-2; 9 bases line up with TRBD1. The CDR3 extends over 15 amino acids. CDR1 SGHNT and CDR2 YENEEA come from the germline V gene. Losses at the gene ends were 5 bases for V and 5 bases for J; bases not matched to a gene: 6. The CDR3 sequence: CASSTHRGRTGELFF. The CDR3 nucleotides read TGTGCCAGCAGCACCCACAGGGGGCGGACCGGGGAGCTGTTTTTT.

This rearrangement joins TRBV11-2 to TRBJ2-5; D possibly corresponds to TRBD1 (6 bases). The germline gives CDR1 SGHAT, CDR2 FQNNGV. V lost 0 bases, J lost 1 base, and 12 bases lay in between. The CDR3 has 16 residues. The CDR3 region is CASSLDPGAFQETQYF. The CDR3 DNA follows: TGTGCCAGCAGCTTAGATCCAGGGGCCTTCCAAGAGACCCAGTACTTC. The full variable domain, with the rest looked up from reference TRBV11-2 and TRBJ2-5, is EAGVAQSPRYKIIEKRQSVAFWCNPISGHATLYWYQQILGQGPKLLIQFQNNGVVDDSQLPKDRFSAERLKGVDSTLKIQPAKLEDSAVYLCASSLDPGAFQETQYFGPGTRLLVL.

This clone is a singleton in its sample. The gene calls are TRBV7-2 and TRBJ2-1; 8 positions match TRBD1. This CDR3 has 15 residues. Losses at the gene ends were 1 base for V and 5 bases for J; bases not matched to a gene: 4. Germline V gives CDR1 SGHTA, CDR2 FQGNSA. In nucleotides, the CDR3 is TGTGCCAGCAGCTTAGGACAGGGGAACCACAATGAGCAGTTCTTC. Amino acids: CASSLGQGNHNEQFF.

V gene TRBV7-9 combines with J gene TRBJ1-1; tentative D call: TRBD1 (6 bases). Germline V gene lookup returns CDR1 SEHNR and CDR2 FQNEAQ (reference sequence). The length of the CDR3 is 13 residues. The V gene lost 3 bases and the J gene lost 6 bases, with 11 bases spanning the gap. DNA of the CDR3: TGTGCCAGCAGCTTCGGGGGGGCGGCTGAAGCTTTCTTT. The encoded protein is CASSFGGAAEAFF.

Notes on this clone: Other DNA sequences in this sample translate to the same CDR3. CDR3 amino acids: CASSVGTSGPYEQYF. The CDR3 DNA reads as TGTGCCAGCAGCGTAGGGACTAGCGGACCCTACGAGCAGTACTTC. V and J are TRBV9 and TRBJ2-7, with TRBD2 matching 10 bases. Germline V gives CDR1 SGDLS, CDR2 YYNGEE. V lost 0 bases, J lost 2 bases, and 2 bases stayed unmatched. The CDR3 loop spans 15 amino acids. The full variable domain, completed using reference TRBV9 and TRBJ2-7, is DSGVTQTPKHLITATGQRVTLRCSPRSGDLSVYWYQQSLDQGLQFLIQYYNGEERAKGNILERFSAQQFPDLHSELNLSSLELGDSALYFCASSVGTSGPYEQYFGPGTRLTVT.

The rearrangement links TRBV3-1 (or the pseudogene TRBV3-2) to TRBJ1-4; a weak D match, TRBD1 (6 bases). Germline V gives CDR1 LGHDT, CDR2 YNNKEL (reference sequence). V was pared by 4 bases and J by 0 bases, with 15 bases between. This CDR3 region has 17 residues. CDR3 nucleotides: TGTGCCAGCAGCCGACCGACAGGACCCGCAACTAATGAAAAACTGTTTTTT. Translation: CASSRPTGPATNEKLFF.

The chain uses TRBV6-5 and TRBJ1-2; D perhaps matches TRBD1 (6 bases). Germline lookup yields CDR1 MNHEY and CDR2 SVGAGI. The length of the CDR3 is 13 residues. V lost 6 bases to trimming and J lost 1 base, with 9 bases between them. The CDR3, as DNA: TGTGCCAGCAGACGACAGGTTAACTATGGCTACACCTTC. It translates to CASRRQVNYGYTF.

The chain combines TRBV5-1 with TRBJ1-3; D is uncertain. The CDR3 loop spans 15 amino acids. Trimming shortened V by 7 bases and J by 0 bases, and 14 bases separated the two germline ends. The germline CDR1 and CDR2 sequences are SGHRS and YFSETQ. CDR3 sequence (DNA): TGCGCCAGCGCTACAGACCCATTCTCTGGAAACACCATATATTTT. Its protein is CASATDPFSGNTIYF.

The chain has TRBV30 and TRBJ1-2; 7 nucleotides line up with TRBD1. Looked up from germline, CDR1 is GTSNPN and CDR2 is SVGIG (reference sequence). The CDR3 is made up of 14 amino acids. V lost 3 bases to trimming and J lost 8 bases; unmatched junction nucleotides: 12. The CDR3, as DNA: TGTGCCTGGAGACCCGGACAGGCGCAAGAGGGCTACACCTTC. Its translation is CAWRPGQAQEGYTF.

V and J are TRBV5-1 and TRBJ2-7; 8 bases agree with TRBD1. V dropped 0 bases and J dropped 2; count of bases not matched to a gene: 7. The CDR3 consists of 16 residues. The germline V gene encodes CDR1 SGHRS and CDR2 YFSETQ. CDR3 residues: CASSLGPGQVTYEQYF. The DNA for the CDR3 is TGCGCCAGCAGCTTGGGTCCGGGACAGGTAACCTACGAGCAGTACTTC.

This chain uses TRBV5-1 with TRBJ2-7; D is ambiguous. The germline CDR1 and CDR2 sequences are SGHRS and YFSETQ. The CDR3 length is 14 residues. V dropped 0 bases and J dropped 0 bases, with 7 bases sitting between them. CDR3 sequence: CASSLDTRSYEQYF. As DNA, the CDR3 is TGCGCCAGCAGCTTGGACACCCGCTCCTACGAGCAGTACTTC.